This is a list of T cell receptor beta chains from one sample in a study of blood T cell repertoires in COVID-19. Measured with immunoSEQ multiplex PCR; TCRdb has only the in-frame clones, and not every one. The sample yields approximately 260,000 clones, around 90% seen once. Input material: peripheral blood. The receptors stem from a man in his 60s who had recovered from COVID-19. CDR3s include the opening cysteine and the closing phenylalanine or tryptophan. Each record gives: clone size, D gene, V gene, J gene, CDR3 length, CDR3 DNA, CDR3 protein. D genes are given only for firm matches. A row's size may be missing; if present it is once, few, many or a size class.

.	.	TRBV2	TRBJ2-7	15	TGTGCCAGCAACTTAAACAGCATCCCCTCCTACGAGCAGTACTTC	CASNLNSIPSYEQYF
.	.	TRBV30	TRBJ2-2	13	TGTGCCTGGGGCGGGTGGAACACCGGGGAGCTGTTTTTT	CAWGGWNTGELFF
.	.	TRBV7-9	TRBJ1-4	16	TGTGCCAGCAGCTTAACCGGGACATTGGTGGGAGAAAAACTGTTTTTT	CASSLTGTLVGEKLFF
.	.	TRBV24-1	TRBJ2-7	16	TGTGCCACCAGTGATTTGCAATGGCAGGGGAGAACCGAGCAGTACTTC	CATSDLQWQGRTEQYF
.	TRBD1	TRBV7-2	TRBJ1-2	15	TGTGCCAGCAGCCTTCGGACAGGGTCGGCCTATGGCTACACCTTC	CASSLRTGSAYGYTF
.	TRBD1	TRBV2	TRBJ1-2	14	TGTGCCAGCAAGGACAGGTCCCCCCCTAATGGCTACACCTTC	CASKDRSPPNGYTF
.	TRBD1	TRBV7-2	TRBJ1-2	14	TGTGCCAGCAGCTTAGCGCCGACAGGGTATGGCTACACCTTC	CASSLAPTGYGYTF
.	.	TRBV20-1	TRBJ1-2	11	TGCAGTGCCACGACACCCTATGGCTACACCTTC	CSATTPYGYTF
.	.	TRBV20-1	TRBJ2-3	11	TGCAGTGCTAATCCGGGGGTTACGCAGTATTTT	CSANPGVTQYF
.	TRBD2	TRBV9	TRBJ2-3	18	TGTGCCAGCAGCAAAGGACTAGCGGGGGCGCCGGGCACAGATACGCAGTATTTT	CASSKGLAGAPGTDTQYF
.	.	TRBV20-1	TRBJ1-6	17	TGCAGTGCTAGTGCAACAGGGCATAGCTCCTATAATTCACCCCTCCACTTT	CSASATGHSSYNSPLHF
once	TRBD2	TRBV5-4	TRBJ2-1	14	TGTGCCAGCACCCGCGGGGGTAGCAACAATGAGCAGTTCTTC	CASTRGGSNNEQFF
.	.	TRBV6-5	TRBJ2-3	15	TGTGCCAGCCTAGACCGGGGAAGAGGCACAGATACGCAGTATTTT	CASLDRGRGTDTQYF
.	TRBD1	TRBV6-2/TRBV6-3	TRBJ2-5	17	TGTGCCAGCAGTTACTACCGGCGGACAGGGGGCCAAGAGACCCAGTACTTC	CASSYYRRTGGQETQYF
.	.	TRBV5-1	TRBJ1-2	14	TGCGCCAGCAGCTTGGCTCAGGCAAACTATGGCTACACCTTC	CASSLAQANYGYTF
once	.	TRBV3-1/TRBV3-2	TRBJ2-1	12	TGTGCCAGCAGCCAAGTTGAGTATGAGCAGTTCTTC	CASSQVEYEQFF
few	.	TRBV9	TRBJ1-6	17	TGTGCCAGCAGCACTAGGAGAACTGTCACCTATAATTCACCCCTCCACTTT	CASSTRRTVTYNSPLHF
.	.	TRBV5-1	TRBJ1-6	15	TGCGCCAGCAGCTCCACTAGCACAGCGGATTCACCCCTCCACTTT	CASSSTSTADSPLHF
.	TRBD1	TRBV5-1	TRBJ2-2	14	TGCGCCAGCAGCCTAAGGACAGGGGGCTGGGAGCTGTTTTTT	CASSLRTGGWELFF
.	.	TRBV7-9	TRBJ2-2	15	TGTGCCAGCAGCTGGGTGACAGGACACACCGGGGAGCTGTTTTTT	CASSWVTGHTGELFF
.	.	TRBV18	TRBJ1-1	13	TGTGCCAGCTCACTGTCCTTGAACACTGAAGCTTTCTTT	CASSLSLNTEAFF
.	.	TRBV3-1/TRBV3-2	TRBJ2-5	14	TGTGCCAGCAGCCAGCTGGCGGGGACGGAGACCCAGTACTTC	CASSQLAGTETQYF
.	TRBD1	TRBV5-1	TRBJ2-7	15	TGCGCCAGCACACTATGGGGGCAGGGGGCGGACGAGCAGTACTTC	CASTLWGQGADEQYF
.	.	TRBV11-3	TRBJ1-1	15	TGTGCCAGCAGCCCGTACAGGGCGAGAAGCACTGAAGCTTTCTTT	CASSPYRARSTEAFF
.	TRBD1	TRBV24-1	TRBJ2-3	15	TGTGCCACCAGTGATCCCAGGGGGTACACAGATACGCAGTATTTT	CATSDPRGYTDTQYF
.	.	TRBV24-1	TRBJ1-2	15	TGTGCCACCAGTGATTCCGGTAGTCCTAACTATGGCTACACCTTC	CATSDSGSPNYGYTF
.	TRBD1	TRBV10-2	TRBJ1-2	16	TGCGCCAGCAGATACGTGTCCGGGACAGGGACCTATGGCTACACCTTC	CASRYVSGTGTYGYTF
.	TRBD1	TRBV3-1/TRBV3-2	TRBJ2-2	20	TGTGCCAGCAGCCAACAACCGGGACAGGGGTTAGAGGGTAATACCGGGGAGCTGTTTTTT	CASSQQPGQGLEGNTGELFF
.	TRBD1	TRBV9	TRBJ1-4	14	TGTGCCAGCAGCGAAGGGACAGGTGATGAAAAACTGTTTTTT	CASSEGTGDEKLFF
.	TRBD2	TRBV7-2	TRBJ2-7	13	TGTGCCAGCAGCTCCTTGGTAGCGGGGGAGCAGTACTTC	CASSSLVAGEQYF
.	.	TRBV9	TRBJ2-7	15	TGTGCCAGCAGCGTAGGAGGCGGGGCCACCTACGAGCAGTACTTC	CASSVGGGATYEQYF
.	.	TRBV3-1/TRBV3-2	TRBJ1-2	14	TGTGCCAGCAGCCAAGACCCCCGGGTCCGAGGCTACACCTTC	CASSQDPRVRGYTF
.	TRBD2	TRBV7-9	TRBJ2-1	14	TGTGCCAGCAGCTTTCGGGGGGCCTACAATGAGCAGTTCTTC	CASSFRGAYNEQFF
.	.	TRBV19	TRBJ1-1	13	TGTGCCAGTAGCCAGGGACTGTCTGTGGAAGCTTTCTTT	CASSQGLSVEAFF
few	.	TRBV19	TRBJ1-2	15	TGTGCCAGTAGTAGATCCCCCAGGGCTGATGGTGGCTACACCTTC	CASSRSPRADGGYTF
few	.	TRBV3-1/TRBV3-2	TRBJ2-7	15	TGTGCCAGCAGCCAATACAGCGGCTCCCCCTACGAGCAGTACTTC	CASSQYSGSPYEQYF
.	.	TRBV9	TRBJ1-6	15	TGTGCCAGCAGCCTACAGGCTAAATCTGATTCACCCCTCCACTTT	CASSLQAKSDSPLHF
.	.	TRBV9	TRBJ1-3	18	TGTGCCAGCAGCTCACCACTTGGAACAGACTACTCTGGAAACACCATATATTTT	CASSSPLGTDYSGNTIYF
.	TRBD1	TRBV6-5	TRBJ1-2	13	TGTGCCAGCAGCCGAACAGGGGGCTATGGCTACACCTTC	CASSRTGGYGYTF
.	.	TRBV6-5	TRBJ1-5	15	TGTGCCAGCAGCAGTACAGGGTTTGGGAATCAGCCCCAGCATTTT	CASSSTGFGNQPQHF
.	.	TRBV10-3	TRBJ2-7	12	TGTGCCATCAGTGACGATAGGGGCGAGCAGTACTTC	CAISDDRGEQYF
few	TRBD2	TRBV5-4	TRBJ2-1	18	TGTGCCAGCAGCACGACTAGCGGGGGGATCGGGTCCTACAATGAGCAGTTCTTC	CASSTTSGGIGSYNEQFF
.	TRBD2	TRBV30	TRBJ2-1	12	TGTGCCTGGAGTCCTGGACTAGCCGAGCAGTTCTTC	CAWSPGLAEQFF
.	TRBD2	TRBV30	TRBJ2-3	16	TGTGCCTGGAGTGTTGGACTAGCGGGGGGCCAGGATACGCAGTATTTT	CAWSVGLAGGQDTQYF
.	.	TRBV24-1	TRBJ2-1	11	TGTGCCACCAGTGCGTACAATGAGCAGTTCTTC	CATSAYNEQFF
.	.	TRBV9	TRBJ2-3	16	TGTGCCAGCAGCGTAGATTTTGGGCAGAACACAGATACGCAGTATTTT	CASSVDFGQNTDTQYF